The 10 T cell receptor beta chains below were found in one sample sequenced in a study of cytomegalovirus exposure and HLA in healthy donors. 13 Jbeta primers and 60 Vbeta primers were used for the PCR. The table came from immunoSEQ multiplex PCR; TCRdb's copy has only in-frame clones and leaves some out. Among 180,000 or so clones listed, roughly 73% were seen once. The sample taken for sequencing was PBMCs. Source of these receptors: a female donor in good health and CMV-seronegative.

V and J are TRBV19 and TRBJ1-5, with 12 bases lining up with TRBD1. J lost 5 bases, V lost 5 bases, and 10 bases had no gene match. Germline V CDR1 and CDR2: LNHDA, SQIVND (reference sequence). There are 17 residues in the CDR3. The CDR3 DNA follows: TGTGCCAGTAGTGCCTCCGGGACAGGGGGCGCGGATCAGCCCCAGCATTTT. Amino acid sequence: CASSASGTGGADQPQHF. Full variable domain (remainder filled in from reference TRBV19 and TRBJ1-5): DGGITQSPKYLFRKEGQNVTLSCEQNLNHDAMYWYRQDPGQGLRLIYYSQIVNDFQKGDIAEGYSVSREKKESFPLTVTSAQKNPTAFYLCASSASGTGGADQPQHFGDGTRLSIL.

This chain links TRBV5-1 with TRBJ2-5, with D perhaps TRBD2 (5 bases). CDR3 length equals 16 residues. The germline CDR1 and CDR2 sequences are SGHRS and YFSETQ. Trimming removed 3 bases at V and 2 bases at J, with 17 bases between. The CDR3 here is CASSSHWLALQETQYF. DNA of the CDR3: TGCGCCAGCAGCTCTCACTGGCTAGCCCTACAAGAGACCCAGTACTTC.

V gene TRBV10-3 combines with J gene TRBJ1-5, with D hard to call. Trimming took 3 bases from V and 5 from J, leaving 11 bases between them. CDR1 and CDR2 (germline): ENHRY, SYGVKD. This CDR3 has 14 residues. In DNA, the CDR3 is TGTGCCATCAGTGATGAGGTCCGGGATCAGCCCCAGCATTTT. Amino acids: CAISDEVRDQPQHF.

The CDR3 loop is CASSPRINTGELFF. The CDR3 DNA reads TGTGCCAGCAGTCCGAGGATTAACACCGGGGAGCTGTTTTTT. The rearrangement uses TRBV9 and TRBJ2-2; D unresolved. The CDR3 is 14 amino acids. The ends were cut back, 5 bases at V and 2 bases at J, with 10 bases in the middle. Germline CDR1 is SGDLS and CDR2 is YYNGEE.

The chain is built from TRBV7-3 and TRBJ1-1; no definite D call. This CDR3 has 14 residues. CDR1 is SGHTA, CDR2 FQGTGA, per germline. Deletions cut 1 base from V and 2 bases from J, with 8 bases between. The CDR3: CASSLSTFNTEAFF. The CDR3 nucleotides read TGTGCCAGCAGCTTAAGTACATTTAACACTGAAGCTTTCTTT. The full variable domain, its missing parts supplied by reference TRBV7-3 and TRBJ1-1, is GAGVSQTPSNKVTEKGKYVELRCDPISGHTALYWYRQSLGQGPEFLIYFQGTGAADDSGLPNDRFFAVRPEGSVSTLKIQRTERGDSAVYLCASSLSTFNTEAFFGQGTRLTVV.

The V and J genes are TRBV28 and TRBJ2-1; TRBD2 agrees at 11 bases. CDR3 length equals 16 residues. The J segment lost 9 bases and the V segment lost 6 bases, leaving 13 bases of the junction unmatched. The V gene's germline CDR1 is MDHEN and CDR2 SYDVKM. CDR3 sequence reads: CASRPKTSGSGVEQFF. The CDR3, as DNA: TGTGCCAGCAGGCCTAAAACTAGCGGGAGTGGTGTTGAGCAGTTCTTC.

The rearrangement uses TRBV13 and TRBJ2-1, with D tentatively TRBD2 (8 bases). The V end lost 2 bases, the J end lost 9 bases, and 32 bases lay between the germline ends. The length of the CDR3 is 20 residues. Germline values: CDR1 PRHDT, CDR2 FYEKMQ (reference sequence). In nucleotides, the CDR3 is TGTGCCAGCAGCTTAAGGTCGCCTAGCGGGTTCAACCAGGGGGAGAGTGAGCAGTTCTTC. Translating it yields CASSLRSPSGFNQGESEQFF.

Turning to this clone: One end of the junction does not line up with germline, which may come from a read error. The chain links TRBV4-2 to TRBJ1-1, with a weak D call TRBD1 (5 bases). This CDR3 comprises 15 residues. Germline CDR1 is LGHNA and CDR2 is YNFKEQ. The CDR3 region is CASSQGQGENTEAFF. CDR3 in DNA: TGTGCCAGCAGTCAAGGGCAAGGGGAGAACACTGAAGCTTTCTTT.

The chain has TRBV19 and TRBJ1-1; D is perhaps TRBD1 (5 bases). The germline V gene encodes CDR1 LNHDA and CDR2 SQIVND (reference sequence). The germline V and J ends were trimmed by 6 bases and 0 bases, with 8 bases remaining between them. The CDR3 extends over 13 amino acids. The CDR3 spells CASSDRMNTEAFF. The CDR3, as DNA: TGTGCCAGTAGCGACAGAATGAACACTGAAGCTTTCTTT.

The chain couples TRBV7-3 to TRBJ1-2; D possibly corresponds to TRBD1 (5 bases). V was trimmed by 5 bases and J by 1 base, leaving 11 bases between them. CDR1 is SGHTA and CDR2 is FQGTGA in the germline V gene. The CDR3 spans 14 residues. CDR3 protein: CASSPDSHNYGYTF. In nucleotides, the CDR3 is TGTGCCAGCAGCCCCGACAGCCATAACTATGGCTACACCTTC.